The rows below give T cell receptor beta chains drawn from one sample of a study of shared clonotypes between healthy human individuals. The repertoire was sequenced with immunoSEQ multiplex PCR; TCRdb's copy has only in-frame clones and lacks some. The sample has 450,000 to 700,000 clones, just under 97% seen once. Source material: naive CD8+ T cells sorted from blood. The receptors were gathered from a woman between 25 and 40 years old in good health. Each CDR3 is given with its conserved first and last residue. The D gene is left open where the match is weak. Expanded clones are given a class, and other clones once, few, many or no size at all.

>NA|TRBV27|TRBJ2-7|TRBD1
TGTGCCAGCAGTTTCGGGACAGGGGTCGAGCAGTACTTC
CASSFGTGVEQYF
>NA|TRBV15|TRBJ2-5|TRBD1
TGTGCCACCAGCAGGACAGGGGTGAGCGAGACCCAGTACTTC
CATSRTGVSETQYF
>NA|TRBV28|TRBJ2-7|TRBD2
TGTGCCAGCAGTTTTGAGGGAGGGCCCTCCGACGAGCAGTACTTC
CASSFEGGPSDEQYF
>NA|TRBV5-1|TRBJ2-7|NA
TGCGCCAGCAGCCCCGACAGTAGCTACGAGCAGTACTTC
CASSPDSSYEQYF
>NA|TRBV27|TRBJ1-5|NA
TGTGCCAGCAGTCCCGGCGGGAGCAATCAGCCCCAGCATTTT
CASSPGGSNQPQHF
>NA|TRBV5-4|TRBJ2-5|TRBD2
TGTGCCAGCAGCGACTCAGCTAGCGGGAGTTATGAGACCCAGTACTTC
CASSDSASGSYETQYF
>NA|TRBV13|TRBJ2-1|NA
TGTGCCAGCATTGGCGCGGGGCACTACAATGAGCAGTTCTTC
CASIGAGHYNEQFF
>once|TRBV7-6|TRBJ2-2|NA
TGTGCCAGCAGCCCTCCATTTGGGACCGGGGAGCTGTTTTTT
CASSPPFGTGELFF
>NA|TRBV11-2|TRBJ2-7|TRBD1
TGTTCGACAGGGTCAGCATACGAGCAGTACTTC
CSTGSAYEQYF
>NA|TRBV28|TRBJ1-2|NA
TGTGCCAGCAACCGGGAGGCTGGCTACACCTTC
CASNREAGYTF
>NA|TRBV7-9|TRBJ2-1|TRBD1
TGTGCCAGCAGCCCGGACAGGGGCGACTACAATGAGCAGTTCTTC
CASSPDRGDYNEQFF
>NA|TRBV19|TRBJ2-2|TRBD2
TGTGCCAGTAGTATCCTAGCGGGTGGACCTCACGGGGAGCTGTTTTTT
CASSILAGGPHGELFF
>NA|TRBV5-6|TRBJ2-1|NA
TGTGCCAGCAGCTTCCCGCGGGGTGGAAATGAGCAGTTCTTC
CASSFPRGGNEQFF
>NA|TRBV27|TRBJ1-1|NA
TGTGCCAGCAGCCGGGTGACAGGGAACACTGAAGCTTTCTTT
CASSRVTGNTEAFF
>once|TRBV29-1|TRBJ2-1|NA
TGCAGCGTTGAGGGGCATAGCTCCTACAATGAGCAGTTCTTC
CSVEGHSSYNEQFF
>NA|TRBV2|TRBJ2-7|NA
TGTGCCAGCAGTGGAGGGTGGGGACAGTACTTC
CASSGGWGQYF
>NA|TRBV5-6|TRBJ2-3|NA
TGTGCCAGCAGTATAGGAGGACTTCCAGATACGCAGTATTTT
CASSIGGLPDTQYF
>NA|TRBV27|TRBJ2-7|NA
TGTGCCAGCAGTCCATCGGCATACGAGCAGTACTTC
CASSPSAYEQYF
>NA|TRBV5-6|TRBJ2-7|NA
TGTGCCAGCAGCTTAGACCTGGGCTACGAGCAGTACTTC
CASSLDLGYEQYF
>NA|TRBV28|TRBJ2-7|NA
TGTGCCAGCAGCGTTAGCGTTTACGAGCAGTACTTC
CASSVSVYEQYF
>NA|TRBV5-4|TRBJ2-1|NA
TGTGCCAGCAGCTTGGGGCGAAATGAGCAGTTCTTC
CASSLGRNEQFF
>NA|TRBV2|TRBJ2-7|TRBD1
TGTGCCAGTTGGACAGGGGATTTCTCCTACGAGCAGTACTTC
CASWTGDFSYEQYF
>NA|TRBV27|TRBJ2-7|NA
TGTGCCAGCAAAATTGGACCGGCGGGCTACGAGCAGTACTTC
CASKIGPAGYEQYF
>NA|TRBV28|TRBJ2-1|TRBD2
TGTGCCAGCAGTCCCCCCCGGGAGCGGGAGCTTCTGGTTGAGCAGTTCTTC
CASSPPRERELLVEQFF
>NA|TRBV28|TRBJ1-5|NA
TGTGCCAGCAGCCCTCCGGACAGACCTATCCGTTCTAGCAATCAGCCCCAGCATTTT
CASSPPDRPIRSSNQPQHF
>NA|TRBV5-4|TRBJ2-7|NA
TGTGCCAGCAGCTTTGGGAACGAGCAGTACTTC
CASSFGNEQYF
>once|TRBV7-9|TRBJ2-1|TRBD2
TGTGCCAGCAGCTTAGGCATCGGGGGGGTCAATGAGCAGTTCTTC
CASSLGIGGVNEQFF
>NA|TRBV21-1|TRBJ2-1|NA
TGTGCCAGCAGCAAAAATCCTAGCGGGAGTCCCTACAATGAGCAGTTCTTC
CASSKNPSGSPYNEQFF
>once|TRBV14|TRBJ2-7|NA
TGTGCCAGCAGCCGGGTTGGGCCGTATGACGAGCAGTACTTC
CASSRVGPYDEQYF
>NA|TRBV9|TRBJ1-6|NA
TGTGCCAGCAGCGTAGATCCAGGACAGCCTACACCACCCCTCCACTTT
CASSVDPGQPTPPLHF
>NA|TRBV7-9|TRBJ2-1|NA
TGTGCCAGCAGCCCCTGGACGACTGGAGGAAATGGAAATGAGCAGTTCTTC
CASSPWTTGGNGNEQFF
>NA|TRBV5-6|TRBJ2-1|NA
TGTGCCAGCAGCTTGGTGCGCAGGGGGGACGAGTTCTTC
CASSLVRRGDEFF
>once|TRBV27|TRBJ1-2|TRBD1
TGTGCCAGCAGTATAACTGACAGGGCGGGTGGCTACACCTTC
CASSITDRAGGYTF
>NA|TRBV28|TRBJ2-1|TRBD2
TGTGCCAGCAGTGAGACTAGCGGGAGGATATACAATGAGCAGTTCTTC
CASSETSGRIYNEQFF
>NA|TRBV7-2|TRBJ2-3|TRBD2
TGTGCCAGCAGCTTAGGGGCGGGAGCAACAGATACGCAGTATTTT
CASSLGAGATDTQYF
>NA|TRBV7-9|TRBJ2-1|NA
TGTGCCAGCACCCCCGGTGCGGTAAGCTCCTACAATGAGCAGTTCTTC
CASTPGAVSSYNEQFF
>NA|TRBV27|TRBJ1-2|TRBD1
TGTGCCAGCAGTTTCTCTGGACAGGGAGTACTTTATGGCTACACCTTC
CASSFSGQGVLYGYTF
>NA|TRBV15|TRBJ2-3|NA
TGTGCCACCAGCCGGGAAGACACAGATACGCAGTATTTT
CATSREDTDTQYF
>NA|TRBV11-2|TRBJ1-1|NA
TGTGCCAGCAGCTTAGACAGGAACGAGAACACTGAAGCTTTCTTT
CASSLDRNENTEAFF
>NA|TRBV9|TRBJ1-1|NA
TGTGCCAGCAGCGTAACCTGGGGCACTGAAGCTTTCTTT
CASSVTWGTEAFF
>NA|TRBV29-1|TRBJ2-3|NA
TGCAGCGTTGCCGAAGCTAGCACAGATACGCAGTATTTT
CSVAEASTDTQYF
>NA|TRBV7-9|TRBJ2-7|NA
TGTGCCAGCACCCCGGGATCTACCTACGAGCAGTACTTC
CASTPGSTYEQYF